These 13 T cell receptor beta chains share one sample of origin, sequenced in a study of cytomegalovirus exposure and HLA in healthy donors. The PCR had 60 Vbeta and 13 Jbeta primers. The table came from immunoSEQ multiplex PCR; TCRdb's copy has only in-frame clones and leaves some out. The sample gives under 150,000 clones, more than 70% of which show up once; roughly 1.8% is in the top ten. Sequenced sample: PBMCs. The receptors stem from a woman between 35 and 50 years old in good health and CMV-seronegative.

This chain uses TRBV25-1 with TRBJ1-1; D gene unclear. The V end was cut by 4 bases, the J end by 1 base, with 7 bases between. The germline CDR1 and CDR2 sequences are MGHDK and SYGVNS. The CDR3 contains 13 residues. DNA of the CDR3: TGTGCCAGCAGTGTCTCAGGGAACACTGAAGCTTTCTTT. It specifies CASSVSGNTEAFF.

The chain couples TRBV5-1 to TRBJ2-2; possible D gene TRBD1, 5 bases. Germline CDR1 SGHRS, CDR2 YFSETQ. Trimming left V 0 bases short and J 4 bases short, with 22 bases between. The CDR3 consists of 19 residues. In DNA form, the CDR3 reads TGCGCCAGCAGCTTGGCCACGGTAGGGGTCCCTAGGAGCACCGGGGAGCTGTTTTTT. Encoded protein: CASSLATVGVPRSTGELFF.

The chain is built from TRBV5-4 and TRBJ2-7, with 9 nucleotides matching TRBD2. The CDR3 extends over 19 amino acids. Germline V CDR1 and CDR2: SGHNT, YYREEE (reference sequence). J lost 3 bases, V lost 0 bases, and 16 bases had no gene match. Here the CDR3 reads CASSLAGSGRGGAFYEQYF. Here the CDR3 DNA reads TGTGCCAGCAGCTTGGCCGGTAGCGGGAGAGGGGGGGCTTTCTACGAGCAGTACTTC.

V usage is TRBV28 and J usage is TRBJ2-1; 7 nucleotides agree with TRBD2. This CDR3 is built from 15 residues. V lost 4 bases, J lost 2 bases, and 5 bases stayed unmatched. CDR1 MDHEN and CDR2 SYDVKM come from the germline V gene. The CDR3 is CASSYSGTTYNEQFF. CDR3 sequence (DNA): TGTGCCAGCAGTTACTCCGGGACTACCTACAATGAGCAGTTCTTC.

The chain joins TRBV6-1 to TRBJ2-7; 9 bases line up with TRBD1. Looked up from germline, CDR1 is MNHNS and CDR2 is SASEGT. V was pared by 0 bases and J by 0 bases, with 0 bases of the junction left unmatched. The CDR3 contains 15 residues. The DNA for the CDR3 is TGTGCCAGCAGTGAAGCGACAGGGGGCTCCTACGAGCAGTACTTC. Amino acid sequence: CASSEATGGSYEQYF.

This clone has more than one count but fewer than ten. Germline and junction disagree at one end, which may indicate a read error. This chain uses TRBV6-5 with TRBJ2-7, with D possibly being TRBD1 (5 bases). Germline-derived CDR1 and CDR2 are MNHEY and SVGAGI. The CDR3 spans 14 residues. CDR3 sequence (DNA): TGCGCCAGCAGACTCGACGACAGTTACTACGAGCAGTACTTC. Translating it yields CASRLDDSYYEQYF.

V and J are TRBV5-1 and TRBJ2-7; D may be TRBD2 (6 bases). CDR1 is SGHRS, CDR2 YFSETQ, per germline. The CDR3 is made up of 15 amino acids. With 4 bases removed from V and 3 bases from J, the gap between germline ends came to 17 bases. The CDR3 region has the DNA TGCGCCAGCAGCGTCGGGCTAGCGCCACTCTACGAGCAGTACTTC. Protein product: CASSVGLAPLYEQYF.

This chain uses TRBV5-1 with TRBJ2-5; TRBD2 agrees at 11 bases. The J call may be faulty, since TRBJ2-7 better matches the DNA end. Looked up from germline, CDR1 is SGHRS and CDR2 is YFSETQ. The length of the CDR3 is 15 residues. The CDR3 DNA is TGCGCCAGCAGCTTGACTAGCGGGGGAGAAGGCGAGCAGTACTTC. Its protein product is CASSLTSGGEGEQYF.

The count of this clone is one. The chain combines TRBV10-1 with TRBJ2-1, with 11 bases lining up with TRBD2. The CDR3 extends over 15 amino acids. Losses at the gene ends were 6 bases for V and 4 bases for J; bases not matched to a gene: 5. Germline V lookup: CDR1 WNHNN, CDR2 SYGVQD (reference sequence). The CDR3 sequence: CASSHGTSGYNEQFF. The CDR3, as DNA: TGCGCCAGCAGCCACGGGACTAGCGGATACAATGAGCAGTTCTTC.

The V gene is TRBV6-1, the J gene TRBJ2-3, with TRBD1 matching over 7 bases. The CDR3 is 16 amino acids. Germline V gene sequence: CDR1 MNHNS, CDR2 SASEGT. J lost 6 bases, V lost 3 bases, and 12 bases had no gene match. The DNA for the CDR3 is TGTGCCAGCAGTGATGTAGGACAGGCTAGAGGGGATACGCAGTATTTT. This sequence encodes CASSDVGQARGDTQYF.

The rearrangement links TRBV5-1 to TRBJ2-3, with 10 bases fitting TRBD2. V trimming: 7 bases; J trimming: 1 base; junction bases outside the gene matches: 6. Germline V CDR1 and CDR2: SGHRS, YFSETQ. This CDR3 contains 15 residues. In DNA form, the CDR3 reads TGCGCCAGCGCCGGGCTAGCGGGGGGCACAGATACGCAGTATTTT. It encodes CASAGLAGGTDTQYF.

As for this clone: Compared with germline, one end of the junction differs, possibly owing to a read error. This sequence joins TRBV7-2 and TRBJ2-7; 12 bases map to TRBD2. This CDR3 spans 12 amino acids. Germline values: CDR1 SGHTA, CDR2 FQGNSA. This chain's CDR3 is CASSLSSGRVNF. The CDR3 coding sequence is TGTGCCAGCAGCTTATCTAGCGGGAGGGTAAACTTC.

The rearrangement links TRBV29-1 to TRBJ1-5, with 12 positions matching TRBD1. The junction had 6 bases not matched to a gene; V was cut back by 7 bases and J by 5 bases. The length of the CDR3 is 14 residues. The germline V gene encodes CDR1 SQVTM and CDR2 ANQGSEA. The CDR3 region has the DNA TGCAGCGCCCGGGACAGGGGGCCAGATCAGCCCCAGCATTTT. Translation: CSARDRGPDQPQHF.